The 23 T cell receptor beta chains given below trace back to one sample, sequenced in a study of CD8+CD57+ T cells in acquired aplastic anemia. CD8+CD57+ cell expansion, shown by flow cytometry, had occurred in the patients selected for sequencing. CDR3 and TCR beta VDJ profiling relied on a genomic DNA template. Each CDR3 protein gets one entry after TCRdb re-called the reads with MiXCR. The sample has 450,000 to 600,000 distinct CDR3 sequences; approximately 33% are singletons. The sequenced material came from sorted CD4+, CD8+, or CD8+CD57+ T cells (not recorded which) from PBMCs. These receptors originate from a human donor with aplastic anemia.

This clonotype was observed a few times. The rearrangement uses TRBV11-3 and TRBJ2-7; 7 bases are a match to TRBD1. The CDR3 runs to 15 residues. CDR1 and CDR2 from the germline V gene are SGHNT and YENEEA. V was clipped by 5 bases and J by 6 bases; unmatched bases: 13. The CDR3 DNA reads TGTGCCAGCAGCCCCAAGACAGGGATAGGTCCCGAGCAGTACTTC. Amino acids: CASSPKTGIGPEQYF. The complete variable domain, with remaining parts taken from reference TRBV11-3 and TRBJ2-7, reads EAGVVQSPRYKIIEKKQPVAFWCNPISGHNTLYWYLQNLGQGPELLIRYENEEAVDDSQLPKDRFSAERLKGVDSTLKIQPAELGDSAVYLCASSPKTGIGPEQYFGPGTRLTVT.

This clonotype was observed at least ten times. The gene calls are TRBV19 and TRBJ1-1, with D unresolved. The CDR3 is 13 amino acids. Trimming stripped 7 bases from V and 1 base from J, with 10 bases between. Germline CDR1 is LNHDA and CDR2 is SQIVND (reference sequence). In nucleotides, the CDR3 is TGTGCCAGTAAAACGGAGAGGAACACTGAAGCTTTCTTT. This gives the protein CASKTERNTEAFF.

The chain recombines TRBV19 with TRBJ2-7; no clear D gene. CDR1 is LNHDA, CDR2 SQIVND, per germline (reference sequence). This CDR3 has 10 residues. Deletions cut 8 bases from V and 6 bases from J, with 8 bases between. The CDR3 sequence is CASEVREQYF. In DNA form, the CDR3 reads TGTGCCAGTGAGGTCCGCGAGCAGTACTTC.

This clonotype was counted many times. The chain has TRBV7-2 and TRBJ1-6; D unresolved. Germline values: CDR1 SGHTA, CDR2 FQGNSA. The CDR3 length is 13 residues. V lost 3 bases and J lost 8, with 8 bases in between. CDR3 loop: CASSFKLDSPLHF. CDR3 nucleotide sequence: TGTGCCAGCAGCTTTAAGTTAGATTCACCCCTCCACTTT. Combining the CDR3 with reference TRBV7-2 and TRBJ1-6 gives the whole variable domain GAGVSQSPSNKVTEKGKDVELRCDPISGHTALYWYRQSLGQGLEFLIYFQGNSAPDKSGLPSDRFSAERTGGSVSTLTIQRTQQEDSAVYLCASSFKLDSPLHFGNGTRLTVT.

Remarks on this clonotype: One base away lies a much larger clone, so this may be a sequencing read error. The chain has TRBV20-1 and TRBJ2-2; 13 bases line up with TRBD2. J was trimmed by 4 bases and V by 1 base; bases with no gene match: 6. Germline values: CDR1 DFQATT, CDR2 SNEGSKA (reference sequence). This CDR3 comprises 17 residues. In nucleotides, the CDR3 is TGCAGTGCTAGAGGGGGGACTAGCGGGATGAGCACCGGGGAGCTGTTTTTT. Its translation is CSARGGTSGMSTGELFF.

This clonotype was counted many times. The chain joins TRBV19 to TRBJ1-1; no clear D gene. Germline values: CDR1 LNHDA, CDR2 SQIVND (reference sequence). V lost 1 base and J lost 5, with 8 bases in between. The CDR3 totals 13 residues. As DNA, the CDR3 is TGTGCCAGTAGTATAGGAAGGGTGACTGAAGCTTTCTTT. Amino acid sequence: CASSIGRVTEAFF.

This clonotype showed up many times. The gene calls are TRBV9 and TRBJ2-3; 9 positions match TRBD2. The J segment lost 8 bases and the V segment lost 0 bases, leaving 10 bases of the junction unmatched. CDR1 and CDR2 (germline): SGDLS, YYNGEE. This CDR3 is 16 amino acids long. The CDR3 here is CASSVVSPAGGGTQYF. DNA of the CDR3: TGTGCCAGCAGCGTAGTAAGTCCAGCGGGGGGAGGTACGCAGTATTTT.

This clonotype was recorded once. This sequence joins TRBV6-1 and TRBJ2-3; D is possibly TRBD2 (6 bases). The CDR3 length is 14 residues. Looked up from germline, CDR1 is MNHNS and CDR2 is SASEGT. V was trimmed by 8 bases and J by 2 bases, leaving 14 bases between them. The CDR3 sequence: CASQRAGYTDTQYF. In DNA form, the CDR3 reads TGTGCCAGCCAGAGAGCGGGTTACACAGATACGCAGTATTTT.

This clonotype was detected only once. The J gene is TRBJ1-2, the V gene TRBV29-1; D not certain. Germline CDR1 and CDR2: SQVTM and ANQGSEA. Trimming stripped 8 bases from V and 6 bases from J, with 13 bases between. This CDR3 is 11 amino acids long. CDR3 in DNA: TGCAGCTGTCGTACGGCGAATGGCTACACCTTC. Translated: CSCRTANGYTF.

The chain uses TRBV19 and TRBJ2-1; D perhaps matches TRBD1 (5 bases). Germline CDR1 is LNHDA and CDR2 is SQIVND (reference sequence). This CDR3 is built from 15 residues. V was clipped by 5 bases and J by 0 bases, with 11 bases between them. CDR3 nucleotide sequence: TGTGCCAGTAGTGACAGTCTCAGCTCCTACAATGAGCAGTTCTTC. It yields the protein CASSDSLSSYNEQFF. Full variable domain (outside the CDR3, taken from reference TRBV19 and TRBJ2-1): DGGITQSPKYLFRKEGQNVTLSCEQNLNHDAMYWYRQDPGQGLRLIYYSQIVNDFQKGDIAEGYSVSREKKESFPLTVTSAQKNPTAFYLCASSDSLSSYNEQFFGPGTRLTVL.

The rearrangement uses TRBV20-1 and TRBJ2-6; D not certain. The V end was cut by 4 bases, the J end by 11 bases, with 0 bases between. The germline V gene has CDR1 DFQATT and CDR2 SNEGSKA (reference sequence). This CDR3 is 8 amino acids long. In DNA form, the CDR3 reads TGCAGTGCTAACGTCCTGACTTTC. The encoded protein is CSANVLTF.

This clonotype was recorded many times. The chain joins TRBV29-1 to TRBJ2-3; D may correspond to TRBD1 or TRBD2 (6 bases each). Between the trimmed V and J ends, which lost 6 bases and 2 bases, there was a span of 15 bases. The CDR3 loop spans 14 amino acids. Looked up from germline, CDR1 is SQVTM and CDR2 is ANQGSEA. The chain's CDR3 is CSVRRGANTDTQYF. The CDR3 DNA follows: TGCAGCGTGCGAAGGGGGGCCAACACAGATACGCAGTATTTT.

The J gene is TRBJ1-2, the V gene TRBV2, with D uncertain. The CDR3 contains 16 residues. V was trimmed by 0 bases and J by 5 bases, leaving 16 bases between them. Germline CDR1 reads SNHLY; CDR2 reads FYNNEI. The CDR3 region has the DNA TGTGCCAGCAGTGAAGCGCTTCGACCTGACGATTATGGCTACACCTTC. Its translation is CASSEALRPDDYGYTF.

This clonotype has at least ten counts. This chain links TRBV20-1 with TRBJ2-7; 9 bases are a match to TRBD2. The germline CDR1 and CDR2 sequences are DFQATT and SNEGSKA (reference sequence). CDR3 length: 15 amino acids. Trimming cost V 5 bases and J 2 bases; bases outside gene matches: 10. Written as DNA, the CDR3 is TGCAGTGCTCACATTGGGCGGGGGGGTCCCTACGAGCAGTACTTC. As protein: CSAHIGRGGPYEQYF.

This clonotype came up many times. The J gene is TRBJ2-5, the V gene TRBV7-9; 7 nucleotides line up with TRBD1. Trimming at V came to 4 bases and at J to 1 base, leaving 3 bases not matched to a gene. The length of the CDR3 is 14 residues. From germline, CDR1 is SEHNR and CDR2 FQNEAQ (reference sequence). Here the CDR3 DNA reads TGTGCCAGCAGCTCCCGGGACAGCCAAGAGACCCAGTACTTC. Protein product: CASSSRDSQETQYF.

This clonotype turned up a few times. The V and J genes are TRBV10-3 and TRBJ1-1; 8 bases fit TRBD1. Losses at the gene ends were 2 bases for V and 1 base for J; bases not matched to a gene: 12. This CDR3 is built from 18 residues. Germline V gene data show CDR1 as ENHRY and CDR2 as SYGVKD. Here the CDR3 reads CAISETIDRGLQNTEAFF. CDR3 bases: TGTGCCATCAGTGAGACAATCGACAGGGGTTTGCAGAACACTGAAGCTTTCTTT.

This clonotype was seen repeatedly, ten times or more. The gene calls are TRBV11-2 and TRBJ2-7; D perhaps matches TRBD1 (5 bases). This CDR3 has 14 residues. Germline CDR1 and CDR2: SGHAT and FQNNGV. V dropped 8 bases and J dropped 2 bases, with 16 bases sitting between them. The CDR3 DNA reads as TGTGCCAGCTCCTCACGGACACCTCCCTACGAGCAGTACTTC. Protein sequence: CASSSRTPPYEQYF. Combining the CDR3 with reference TRBV11-2 and TRBJ2-7 gives the whole variable domain EAGVAQSPRYKIIEKRQSVAFWCNPISGHATLYWYQQILGQGPKLLIQFQNNGVVDDSQLPKDRFSAERLKGVDSTLKIQPAKLEDSAVYLCASSSRTPPYEQYFGPGTRLTVT.

This chain joins TRBV5-4 and TRBJ2-1; 10 bases are shared with TRBD2. Losses at the gene ends were 0 bases for V and 5 bases for J; bases not matched to a gene: 8. This CDR3 is built from 17 residues. CDR1 is SGHNT and CDR2 is YYREEE in the germline V gene (reference sequence). The CDR3 coding sequence is TGTGCCAGCAGCTTGGGTACGGGACTAGCGACGGACAATGAGCAGTTCTTC. Translating gives CASSLGTGLATDNEQFF.

This clonotype showed up many times. This chain uses TRBV19 with TRBJ1-1; perhaps TRBD1 as D (6 bases). This CDR3 is built from 14 residues. Trimming pared 7 bases from V and 2 bases from J, leaving 14 bases between. Germline V gene lookup returns CDR1 LNHDA and CDR2 SQIVND (reference sequence). CDR3 loop: CASKGAGDNTEAFF. The CDR3 region has the DNA TGTGCCAGTAAAGGGGCAGGGGATAACACTGAAGCTTTCTTT.

The DNA of the CDR3 is TGTGCCACCAGCAGGGGGACAGGGGGCTATAATTCACCCCTCCACTTT. Its protein product is CATSRGTGGYNSPLHF. The chain combines TRBV15 with TRBJ1-6; 11 bases map to TRBD1. Per the germline V gene, CDR1 is LNHNV and CDR2 is YYDKDF (reference sequence). The CDR3 totals 16 residues. Germline trimming cut 3 bases from V and 3 bases from J; bases unmatched to any gene: 1.

The J gene is TRBJ1-1, the V gene TRBV24-1, with 9 positions matching TRBD1. Germline V CDR1 and CDR2: KGHDR, SFDVKD. The CDR3 covers 14 residues. V was pared by 6 bases and J by 4 bases, with 5 bases of the junction left unmatched. CDR3 nucleotides: TGTGCCACCAGTCGGACAGGGGAGGTCACTGAAGCTTTCTTT. The encoded protein is CATSRTGEVTEAFF.

This clonotype has more than one count but fewer than ten. The chain links TRBV19 to TRBJ2-5; D remains unclear. The CDR3 is 16 residues long. Germline V gene sequence: CDR1 LNHDA, CDR2 SQIVND (reference sequence). The germline V and J ends were trimmed by 9 bases and 1 base, with 21 bases remaining between them. The CDR3 sequence: CASATMVWVLQETQYF. Written as DNA, the CDR3 is TGTGCCAGCGCAACTATGGTCTGGGTCCTCCAAGAGACCCAGTACTTC.

CDR3 nucleotide sequence: TGTGCGAGCACAGGGTTTGTCTCACCCCTCCACTTT. This codes for CASTGFVSPLHF. The chain carries TRBV24-1 and TRBJ1-6, with a possible D match to TRBD1 (6 bases). Germline CDR1 is KGHDR and CDR2 is SFDVKD. CDR3 size: 12 residues.